The clone carrying this TCR beta chain was observed many times. The antigen is undetermined. The CDR3 length is 15 residues. Germline V gene data show CDR1 as SGHAT and CDR2 as FQDESV (reference sequence). The junction had 2 bases not matched to a gene; V was cut back by 1 base and J by 4 bases. These data come from a study of T cell repertoires in cytomegalovirus infection. On the study more broadly: Indicated by public TCR beta signatures were CMV infection and matching HLA type. General study points: HLA-C-restricted CMV clonotypes gave the most frequent clonotype in two of eight donors. Cumulative frequency (of public TCR beta family members) identified carriers of CMV plus the relevant HLA.

TCRdb analysed the reads with MiXCR anew, one entry per CDR3 protein. The sample yields under 350,000 distinct CDR3 sequences, approximately 8.9% seen once. This receptor was taken from a human donor in good health (CMV status not recorded). Some clones in this sample may be carry-over from other donors' samples. The gene calls are TRBV11-1 and TRBJ2-1; 9 nucleotides align to TRBD2. Sequencing used PBMCs. The CDR3 sequence: CASSLEGLAYNEQFF. CDR3 DNA sequence: TGTGCCAGCAGCTTAGAAGGACTAGCGTACAATGAGCAGTTCTTC.